The 23 T cell receptor beta chains below come from one sample, sequenced in a study of high-grade serous ovarian cancer treatment subgroups. TCRdb keeps only in-frame clones here, not all; method: immunoSEQ multiplex PCR. The sample lists some 4,500 clones; roughly three quarters were seen once. Tumor samples were taken before definitive surgery or chemotherapy. The sample consisted of tumor tissue. Every receptor here comes from a human donor with high-grade serous ovarian cancer.

The V call is TRBV6-1, the J call TRBJ1-5; D is undetermined. Trimming removed 2 bases at V and 0 bases at J, with 8 bases between. This CDR3 has 15 amino acids. Germline lookup yields CDR1 MNHNS and CDR2 SASEGT. The DNA of the CDR3 is TGTGCCAGCAGTGAATTTCCGTATAGCAATCAGCCCCAGCATTTT. The encoded protein is CASSEFPYSNQPQHF.

The V gene is TRBV19, the J gene TRBJ2-5; TRBD1 aligns across 7 bases. The end of the DNA fits TRBJ2-7 better, so the J call may be wrong. This CDR3 has 12 amino acids. CDR1 and CDR2 (germline): LNHDA, SQIVND (reference sequence). Here the CDR3 DNA reads TGTGCCAGTAGTCCTGACAGGGTCGAGCAGTACTTC. The encoded protein is CASSPDRVEQYF.

This sequence joins TRBV4-3 and TRBJ2-3, with 8 bases identical to TRBD2. Germline V gene lookup returns CDR1 LGHNA and CDR2 YSLEER. This CDR3 is built from 14 residues. Trimming cost V 1 base and J 8 bases; bases outside gene matches: 5. CDR3 sequence reads: CASSQGAGGGTQYF. CDR3 sequence (DNA): TGCGCCAGCAGCCAAGGTGCGGGAGGAGGTACGCAGTATTTT.

This clone was counted a single time. CDR3 sequence: CASSLGLAGGETQYF. CDR3 sequence (DNA): TGTGCCAGCAGTTTGGGACTAGCGGGGGGGGAGACCCAGTACTTC. This chain connects TRBV6-5 to TRBJ2-5; 16 bases fit TRBD2. The CDR3 covers 15 residues. Germline V gene lookup returns CDR1 MNHEY and CDR2 SVGAGI. The trim removed 4 bases at V and 5 bases at J, leaving 1 base unmatched.

The J gene is TRBJ2-7, the V gene TRBV21-1. TRBV21-1 represents a pseudogene. The CDR3 loop spans 15 amino acids. CDR3 region: CASSALKFPLGEQYF. The CDR3 bases are TGTGCCAGCAGCGCTCTCAAATTCCCCCTGGGGGAGCAGTACTTC.

The table lists this clone with a count of one. V usage is TRBV6-6 and J usage is TRBJ1-2, with D perhaps matching TRBD1 (5 bases). The ends were cut back, 2 bases at V and 2 bases at J, with 9 bases in the middle. Germline V CDR1 and CDR2: MNHNY, SVGAGI (reference sequence). This CDR3 has 14 residues. The CDR3: CASSYQPGNYGYTF. CDR3 in DNA: TGTGCCAGCAGTTACCAACCAGGGAACTATGGCTACACCTTC.

The V and J genes are TRBV9 and TRBJ2-7; D might be TRBD1 or TRBD2, each matching 5 bases. Deletions cut 2 bases from V and 6 bases from J, with 15 bases between. CDR3 length: 14 amino acids. CDR1 is SGDLS, CDR2 YYNGEE, per germline. The CDR3 nucleotides are TGTGCCAGCAGCGTCCGGGACCGTGACGGCGAGCAGTACTTC. Translation: CASSVRDRDGEQYF.

The rearrangement links TRBV7-3 to TRBJ2-3, with D maybe TRBD1 (6 bases). With 5 bases removed from V and 2 bases from J, the gap between germline ends came to 14 bases. There are 15 residues in the CDR3. CDR1 SGHTA and CDR2 FQGTGA come from the germline V gene. The CDR3 is CASSAIRQVTDTQYF. CDR3 bases: TGTGCCAGCAGCGCCATTCGACAGGTCACAGATACGCAGTATTTT.

The chain has TRBV30 and TRBJ2-2, with 10 bases that match TRBD2. This CDR3 comprises 15 residues. Germline assignment: CDR1 GTSNPN and CDR2 SVGIG (reference sequence). V shed 8 bases and J 7 bases; nucleotides not matched to a gene: 13. The CDR3 DNA is TGTGCCGCGACATCCAGCGGGGGGGCAAACGGGGAGCTGTTTTTT. Translation: CAATSSGGANGELFF.

The J gene is TRBJ1-2, the V gene TRBV4-3, with D unclear. There are 15 residues in the CDR3. Trimming stripped 1 base from V and 9 bases from J, with 18 bases between. The V gene's germline CDR1 is LGHNA and CDR2 YSLEER. The CDR3 DNA reads as TGCGCCAGCAGCCAAGGTTCTGGACTCTCTTATAGCTACACCTTC. Translated: CASSQGSGLSYSYTF.

This rearrangement joins TRBV5-6 to TRBJ2-7, with 8 bases aligning to TRBD1. CDR3 length: 19 amino acids. The V gene's germline CDR1 is SGHDT and CDR2 YYEEEE. With 3 bases clipped from V and 5 bases from J, the junction kept 22 bases outside the gene matches. Written as DNA, the CDR3 is TGTGCCAGCAGCTCCAGGACAGGGTCTGTCACCACCCATGGGGACGAGCAGTACTTC. Its translation: CASSSRTGSVTTHGDEQYF.

The chain has TRBV4-1 and TRBJ2-7, with TRBD2 matching over 12 bases. The CDR3 is 15 residues long. CDR1 and CDR2 from the germline V gene are MGHRA and YSYEKL. With 4 bases clipped from V and 5 bases from J, the junction kept 6 bases outside the gene matches. The CDR3 reads CASSRLAGEHDEQYF. CDR3 sequence (DNA): TGCGCCAGCAGCCGACTAGCGGGAGAACATGACGAGCAGTACTTC.

V usage is TRBV10-3 and J usage is TRBJ2-6; D tentatively fits TRBD1 or TRBD2 (5 bases each). V was trimmed by 10 bases and J by 1 base, leaving 17 bases between them. CDR3 length: 16 amino acids. The germline V gene has CDR1 ENHRY and CDR2 SYGVKD. The CDR3 here is CATQRDERSGANVLTF. CDR3 sequence (DNA): TGTGCCACCCAGAGGGACGAAAGATCTGGGGCCAACGTCCTGACTTTC.

The chain employs TRBV11-1 and TRBJ2-6; D may be TRBD1 or TRBD2 (5 bases each). The CDR3 loop spans 13 amino acids. Germline V CDR1 and CDR2: SGHAT, FQDESV (reference sequence). V was shortened by 4 bases and J by 19 bases, with 20 bases between the two germline ends. CDR3 in DNA: TGTGCCAGCAGCTGGGGGAGTAGGGACCCTGAAACTTTC. It is translated as CASSWGSRDPETF. The full variable domain, its missing parts supplied by reference TRBV11-1 and TRBJ2-6, is EAEVAQSPRYKITEKSQAVAFWCDPISGHATLYWYRQILGQGPELLVQFQDESVVDDSQLPKDRFSAERLKGVDSTLKIQPAELGDSAMYLCASSWGSRDPETFGAGSRLTVL.

This clone was found a few times. The chain recombines TRBV25-1 with TRBJ2-3; the match to TRBD1 covers 11 bases. Trimming took 6 bases from V and 5 from J; bases not matched to a gene: 4. This CDR3 contains 14 residues. Germline lookup yields CDR1 MGHDK and CDR2 SYGVNS. The CDR3 DNA is TGTGCCAGCAGAAGGACAGGGGGCAGAGATACGCAGTATTTT. It is translated as CASRRTGGRDTQYF.

This sequence joins TRBV10-3 and TRBJ2-7; 7 bases agree with TRBD1. The CDR3 runs 15 residues. V shed 6 bases and J 6 bases; nucleotides not matched to a gene: 14. Germline assignment: CDR1 ENHRY and CDR2 SYGVKD. The CDR3 here is CAISPETGRGGEQYF. Written as DNA, the CDR3 is TGTGCCATCAGCCCAGAGACAGGGCGCGGTGGCGAGCAGTACTTC.

In its sample, this clone was seen once. The rearrangement links TRBV4-1 to TRBJ2-1; a possible D gene is TRBD2 (5 bases). Trimming left V 4 bases short and J 2 bases short, with 12 bases between. The CDR3 consists of 15 residues. Germline-derived CDR1 and CDR2 are MGHRA and YSYEKL. In nucleotides, the CDR3 is TGCGCCAGCAGCCGTACTTCCGGGACCTACAATGAGCAGTTCTTC. This encodes CASSRTSGTYNEQFF.

The table lists this clone with a count of one. V and J are TRBV29-1 and TRBJ2-1; 8 nucleotides agree with TRBD1. Germline loops: CDR1 SQVTM, CDR2 ANQGSEA. This CDR3 has 11 residues. V was clipped by 2 bases and J by 10 bases; unmatched bases: 1. Here the CDR3 reads CSVENRGEQFF. The CDR3 region has the DNA TGCAGCGTTGAAAACAGGGGGGAGCAGTTCTTC.

The J gene is TRBJ2-3, the V gene TRBV12-5; D might be TRBD1 (6 bases). The CDR3 is 16 amino acids. In germline, CDR1 is LGHNT, CDR2 FRNRAP. Trimming removed 0 bases from V and 0 bases from J, with 10 bases in between. The CDR3 DNA is TGTGCTAGTGGTTTGGTACGGACAGCGAGCACAGATACGCAGTATTTT. Its translation is CASGLVRTASTDTQYF.

The J gene is TRBJ2-2, the V gene TRBV7-3; D could derive from TRBD1 or TRBD2 (6 bases each). The ends were cut back, 1 base at V and 5 bases at J, with 14 bases in the middle. CDR1 SGHTA and CDR2 FQGTGA come from the germline V gene. This CDR3 comprises 16 residues. DNA for the CDR3: TGTGCCAGCAGCTTAAGGGCACAGGGAGGTACCGGGGAGCTGTTTTTT. Encoded protein: CASSLRAQGGTGELFF.

The chain combines TRBV4-1 with TRBJ2-5, with 10 bases identical to TRBD2. The J segment lost 5 bases and the V segment lost 5 bases, leaving 8 bases of the junction unmatched. Germline loops: CDR1 MGHRA, CDR2 YSYEKL. The CDR3 is made up of 15 amino acids. CDR3 bases: TGCGCCAGCAGCTCCCACGGGACTAGCGATGAGACCCAGTACTTC. Translated: CASSSHGTSDETQYF.

V and J are TRBV6-5 and TRBJ2-2; D is unclear. This CDR3 contains 12 residues. Germline CDR1 reads MNHEY; CDR2 reads SVGAGI. Deletions cut 8 bases from V and 3 bases from J, with 7 bases between. Here the CDR3 DNA reads TGTGCCAGCCCAAGATACACCGGGGAGCTGTTTTTT. Translating gives CASPRYTGELFF.

This chain's CDR3 is CASSLRPEKLFF. CDR3 coding DNA: TGTGCCAGCAGTTTGCGACCCGAAAAACTGTTTTTT. The chain uses TRBV28 and TRBJ1-4; D gene uncertain. The CDR3 covers 12 residues. CDR1 and CDR2 (germline): MDHEN, SYDVKM. V lost 3 bases to trimming and J lost 8 bases, with 7 bases between them. Full variable domain (missing parts from reference TRBV28 and TRBJ1-4): DVKVTQSSRYLVKRTGEKVFLECVQDMDHENMFWYRQDPGLGLRLIYFSYDVKMKEKGDIPEGYSVSREKKERFSLILESASTNQTSMYLCASSLRPEKLFFGSGTQLSVL.